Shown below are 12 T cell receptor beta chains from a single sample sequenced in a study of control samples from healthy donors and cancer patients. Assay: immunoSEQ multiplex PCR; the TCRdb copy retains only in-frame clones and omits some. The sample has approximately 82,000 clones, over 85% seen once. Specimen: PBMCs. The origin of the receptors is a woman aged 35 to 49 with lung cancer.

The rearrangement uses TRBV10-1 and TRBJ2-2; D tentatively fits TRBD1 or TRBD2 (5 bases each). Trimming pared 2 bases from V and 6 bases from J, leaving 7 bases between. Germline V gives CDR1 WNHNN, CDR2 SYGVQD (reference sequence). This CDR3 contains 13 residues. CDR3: CASSEGGSGELFF. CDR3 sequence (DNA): TGCGCCAGCAGTGAGGGGGGTTCCGGGGAGCTGTTTTTT.

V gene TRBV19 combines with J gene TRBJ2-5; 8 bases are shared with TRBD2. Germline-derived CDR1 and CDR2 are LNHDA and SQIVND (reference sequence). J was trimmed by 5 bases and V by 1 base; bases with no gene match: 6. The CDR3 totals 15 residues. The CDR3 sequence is CASSIGSRGGETQYF. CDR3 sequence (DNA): TGTGCCAGTAGTATAGGTAGCCGCGGGGGGGAGACCCAGTACTTC.

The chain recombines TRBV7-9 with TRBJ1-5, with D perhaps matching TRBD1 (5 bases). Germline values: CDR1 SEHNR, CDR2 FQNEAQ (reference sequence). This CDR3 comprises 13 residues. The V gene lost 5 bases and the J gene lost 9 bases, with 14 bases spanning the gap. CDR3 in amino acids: CASSQGPAWPQHF. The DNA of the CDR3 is TGTGCCAGCAGCCAGGGACCCGCCTGGCCCCAGCATTTT. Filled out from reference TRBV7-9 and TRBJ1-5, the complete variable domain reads DTGVSQNPRHKITKRGQNVTFRCDPISEHNRLYWYRQTLGQGPEFLTYFQNEAQLEKSRLLSDRFSAERPKGSFSTLEIQRTEQGDSAMYLCASSQGPAWPQHFGDGTRLSIL.

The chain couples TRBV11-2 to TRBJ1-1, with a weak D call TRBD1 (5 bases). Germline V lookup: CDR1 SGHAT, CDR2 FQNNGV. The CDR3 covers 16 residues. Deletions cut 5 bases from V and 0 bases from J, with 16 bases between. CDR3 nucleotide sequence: TGTGCCAGCAGCGGCCAAGGGGCGAATCTGAACACTGAAGCTTTCTTT. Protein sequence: CASSGQGANLNTEAFF.

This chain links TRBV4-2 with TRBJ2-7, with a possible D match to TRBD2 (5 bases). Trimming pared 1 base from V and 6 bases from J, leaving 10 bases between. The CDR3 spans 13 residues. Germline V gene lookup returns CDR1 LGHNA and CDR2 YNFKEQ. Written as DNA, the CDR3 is TGTGCCAGCAGCCAAGGGGAGTCTTCCGAGCAGTACTTC. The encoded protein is CASSQGESSEQYF.

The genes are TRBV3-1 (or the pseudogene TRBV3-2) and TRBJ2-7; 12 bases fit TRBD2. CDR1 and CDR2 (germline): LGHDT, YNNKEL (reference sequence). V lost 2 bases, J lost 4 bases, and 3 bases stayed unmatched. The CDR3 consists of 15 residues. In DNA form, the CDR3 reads TGTGCCAGCAGCCAACCGGGACTAGCGGGTTACGAGCAGTACTTC. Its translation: CASSQPGLAGYEQYF.

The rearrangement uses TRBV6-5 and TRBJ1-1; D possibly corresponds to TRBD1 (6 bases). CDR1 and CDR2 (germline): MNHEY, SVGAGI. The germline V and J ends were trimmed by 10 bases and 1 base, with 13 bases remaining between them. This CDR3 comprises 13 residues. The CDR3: CATEQGSNTEAFF. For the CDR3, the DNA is TGTGCCACCGAACAGGGATCGAACACTGAAGCTTTCTTT.

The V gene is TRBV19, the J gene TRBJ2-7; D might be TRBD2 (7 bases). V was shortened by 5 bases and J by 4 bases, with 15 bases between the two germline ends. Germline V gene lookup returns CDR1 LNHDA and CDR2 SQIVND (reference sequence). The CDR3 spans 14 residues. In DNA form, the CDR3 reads TGTGCCAGTAGTGAGGGGGGGGGCCCGTACGAGCAGTACTTC. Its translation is CASSEGGGPYEQYF.

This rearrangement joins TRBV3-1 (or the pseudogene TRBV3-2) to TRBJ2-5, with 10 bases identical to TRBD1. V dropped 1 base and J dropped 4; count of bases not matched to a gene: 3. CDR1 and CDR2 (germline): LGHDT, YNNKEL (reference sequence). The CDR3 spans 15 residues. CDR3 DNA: TGTGCCAGCAGCCAAGGGACAGGGGGAAGAGAGACCCAGTACTTC. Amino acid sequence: CASSQGTGGRETQYF.

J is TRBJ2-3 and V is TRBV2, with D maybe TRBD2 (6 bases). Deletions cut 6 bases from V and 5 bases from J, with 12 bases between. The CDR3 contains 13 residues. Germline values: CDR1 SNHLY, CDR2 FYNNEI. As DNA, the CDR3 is TGTGCCAGCAGCGGGAGAATGGGAGATACGCAGTATTTT. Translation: CASSGRMGDTQYF.

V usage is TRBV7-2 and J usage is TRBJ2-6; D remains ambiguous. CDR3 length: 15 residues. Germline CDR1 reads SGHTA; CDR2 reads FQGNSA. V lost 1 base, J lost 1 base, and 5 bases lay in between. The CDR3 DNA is TGTGCCAGCAGCTTAGTCCAGTCTGGGGCCAACGTCCTGACTTTC. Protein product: CASSLVQSGANVLTF.

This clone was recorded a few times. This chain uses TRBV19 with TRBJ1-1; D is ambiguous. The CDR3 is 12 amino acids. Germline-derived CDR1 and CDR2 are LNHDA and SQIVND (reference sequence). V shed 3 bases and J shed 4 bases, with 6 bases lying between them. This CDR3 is CASSIDSTEAFF. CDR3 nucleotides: TGTGCCAGTAGTATTGATAGCACTGAAGCTTTCTTT.